These 30 T cell receptor beta chains were sequenced from one sample in a study of patients and donors after allogeneic stem cell transplantation. TCRdb analysed the RT-PCR reads with MiXCR anew, one entry per CDR3 protein. The sample includes approximately 210,000 distinct CDR3 sequences, 40% to 45% seen only once; the top ten take 33%. The sequenced material came from blood, either unsorted or a sorted T cell fraction (not recorded which). The receptors were gathered from a human donor who was either an allogeneic HSCT recipient or a stem cell or donor lymphocyte infusion donor (not recorded which). It is not recorded whose cells these are; they may come from a transplant donor.

This clonotype has more than one count but fewer than ten. J is TRBJ1-4 and V is TRBV15; 9 bases are shared with TRBD1. J lost 7 bases, V lost 4 bases, and 10 bases had no gene match. The CDR3 runs 16 residues. CDR1 is LNHNV and CDR2 is YYDKDF in the germline V gene (reference sequence). The CDR3: CATSMTGTGYGEKLFF. The CDR3 DNA follows: TGTGCCACCAGCATGACCGGGACAGGGTACGGTGAAAAACTGTTTTTT. Filled out from reference TRBV15 and TRBJ1-4, the complete variable domain reads DAMVIQNPRYQVTQFGKPVTLSCSQTLNHNVMYWYQQKSSQAPKLLFHYYDKDFNNEADTPDNFQSRRPNTSFCFLDIRSPGLGDTAMYLCATSMTGTGYGEKLFFGSGTQLSVL.

The count of this clonotype is one. This chain connects TRBV6-5 to TRBJ1-3; D gene unclear. Germline values: CDR1 MNHEY, CDR2 SVGAGI. CDR3 size: 12 residues. V shed 7 bases and J shed 2 bases, with 6 bases lying between them. The CDR3 sequence: CASTEPGNTIYF. CDR3 sequence (DNA): TGTGCCAGCACAGAGCCTGGAAACACCATATATTTT.

This chain connects TRBV29-1 to TRBJ2-3; D unclear. The CDR3 consists of 13 residues. Germline assignment: CDR1 SQVTM and CDR2 ANQGSEA. V was clipped by 5 bases and J by 3 bases, with 12 bases between them. The CDR3, as DNA: TGCAGCGTTACCAGCACACGAACAGATACGCAGTATTTT. Encoded protein: CSVTSTRTDTQYF.

This clonotype was counted only a few times. The chain recombines TRBV12-3 or TRBV12-4 with TRBJ1-5; D gene unclear. V lost 5 bases and J lost 1, with 15 bases in between. The CDR3 is 16 amino acids. In DNA, the CDR3 is TGTGCCAGCAGTCCGCGCGGGCGCGGGAGCAATCAGCCCCAGCATTTT. It is translated as CASSPRGRGSNQPQHF.

The chain carries TRBV6-5 and TRBJ2-7; the match to TRBD1 covers 7 bases. The germline V gene has CDR1 MNHEY and CDR2 SVGAGI. The V and J ends lost 2 bases and 4 bases, in that order; junction bases with no gene match: 11. This CDR3 region has 16 residues. The CDR3 loop is CASSYPKKTGFYEQYF. CDR3 sequence (DNA): TGTGCCAGCAGTTACCCTAAGAAGACAGGGTTTTACGAGCAGTACTTC.

This clonotype was seen a few times. V usage is TRBV2 and J usage is TRBJ1-5; D gene ambiguous. Trimming removed 3 bases at V and 9 bases at J, with 12 bases between. The V gene's germline CDR1 is SNHLY and CDR2 FYNNEI. The length of the CDR3 is 13 residues. The CDR3 region has the DNA TGTGCCAGCAGTGAGAAAAGGGTGGGGCCCCAGCATTTT. It codes for CASSEKRVGPQHF.

V gene TRBV12-3 or TRBV12-4 combines with J gene TRBJ2-2, with 16 positions matching TRBD2. The CDR3 has 18 residues. Trimming cost V 10 bases and J 2 bases; bases outside gene matches: 10. CDR3 DNA: TGTGCCACCAGCGGGACTAGCGGGAGGGCCTCCAACACCGGGGAGCTGTTTTTT. Its protein product is CATSGTSGRASNTGELFF.

This sequence joins TRBV9 and TRBJ2-1; 7 bases match TRBD2. In germline, CDR1 is SGDLS, CDR2 YYNGEE. Losses at the gene ends were 8 bases for V and 3 bases for J; bases not matched to a gene: 8. This CDR3 has 14 residues. In nucleotides, the CDR3 is TGTGCCAGGAGGGACCTAGCGGACTACAATGAGCAGTTCTTC. This translates into CARRDLADYNEQFF.

This clonotype was counted only a few times. The rearrangement joins TRBV9 to TRBJ2-1, with a weak D call TRBD2 (6 bases). V was shortened by 2 bases and J by 0 bases, with 9 bases between the two germline ends. The CDR3 covers 15 residues. The germline CDR1 and CDR2 sequences are SGDLS and YYNGEE. CDR3: CASSVYGSSYNEQFF. The CDR3 DNA follows: TGTGCCAGCAGCGTTTACGGGAGCTCCTACAATGAGCAGTTCTTC.

V and J are TRBV27 and TRBJ2-1; 11 bases are shared with TRBD1. CDR3 length equals 15 residues. Germline CDR1 is MNHEY and CDR2 is SMNVEV (reference sequence). After removal of 4 bases from V and 6 bases from J, the junction contained 5 bases not matched to a gene. CDR3 sequence reads: CASSSTGTGGNEQFF. CDR3 bases: TGTGCCAGCAGTTCGACCGGGACAGGGGGCAATGAGCAGTTCTTC.

There are a few counts of this clonotype. This chain connects TRBV7-9 to TRBJ1-5, with D unclear. Between the trimmed V and J ends, which lost 2 bases and 0 bases, there was a span of 5 bases. Germline V gene sequence: CDR1 SEHNR, CDR2 FQNEAQ (reference sequence). CDR3 length: 14 amino acids. The chain's CDR3 is CASSLTSSNQPQHF. The CDR3 coding sequence is TGTGCCAGCAGCTTAACTAGTAGCAATCAGCCCCAGCATTTT.

The V call is TRBV12-3 or TRBV12-4, the J call TRBJ2-1; D perhaps matches TRBD1 (6 bases). The CDR3 has 14 amino acids. Between the trimmed V and J ends, which lost 1 base and 6 bases, there was a span of 10 bases. The CDR3 spells CASSLGGRSNEQFF. CDR3 sequence (DNA): TGTGCCAGCAGTTTAGGGGGGCGGTCCAATGAGCAGTTCTTC.

This clonotype was seen just once. The V gene is TRBV7-3, the J gene TRBJ2-6, with D hard to call. V gave up 0 bases and J gave up 0 bases, with 12 bases separating them. CDR3 size: 18 residues. Germline CDR1 is SGHTA and CDR2 is FQGTGA. In DNA, the CDR3 is TGTGCCAGCAGCTTAACGTCACCTCTCATCTCTGGGGCCAACGTCCTGACTTTC. Protein: CASSLTSPLISGANVLTF.

The chain combines TRBV5-1 with TRBJ2-3, with 8 bases matching TRBD2. This CDR3 contains 16 residues. CDR1 is SGHRS and CDR2 is YFSETQ in the germline V gene. V dropped 3 bases and J dropped 4; count of bases not matched to a gene: 10. This CDR3 is CASSSGLEVFSDTQYF. The DNA of the CDR3 is TGCGCCAGCAGCTCGGGACTAGAGGTTTTTTCAGATACGCAGTATTTT.

V usage is TRBV4-3 and J usage is TRBJ1-2, with D perhaps matching TRBD1 (6 bases). CDR1 LGHNA and CDR2 YSLEER come from the germline V gene. CDR3 length equals 15 residues. Trimming left V 0 bases short and J 5 bases short, with 13 bases between. The CDR3 nucleotides are TGCGCCAGCAGCCAAGATTCGGGGGGCGGTTATGGCTACACCTTC. Its translation is CASSQDSGGGYGYTF.

The chain joins TRBV5-1 to TRBJ1-1; TRBD1 matches 9 bases. The CDR3 spans 15 residues. V trimming: 5 bases; J trimming: 6 bases; junction bases outside the gene matches: 11. Germline V gene sequence: CDR1 SGHRS, CDR2 YFSETQ. The CDR3 here is CASRPDRGGIAEAFF. In DNA, the CDR3 is TGCGCCAGCAGGCCTGACAGGGGGGGAATCGCTGAAGCTTTCTTT.

This clonotype was observed a handful of times. The rearrangement joins TRBV15 to TRBJ1-3, with 7 bases matching TRBD1. J gave up 1 base and V 1 base, and 7 bases lay outside the gene matches. Germline V gene data show CDR1 as LNHNV and CDR2 as YYDKDF (reference sequence). The CDR3 length is 17 residues. CDR3 in DNA: TGTGCCACCAGCAGAGGGTCGACAGGGATATCTGGAAACACCATATATTTT. Translation gives CATSRGSTGISGNTIYF.

The chain couples TRBV27 to TRBJ2-1, with 7 bases fitting TRBD2. The junction had 17 bases not matched to a gene; V was cut back by 6 bases and J by 6 bases. Germline assignment: CDR1 MNHEY and CDR2 SMNVEV (reference sequence). CDR3 length equals 17 residues. CDR3 bases: TGTGCCAGCAGCCCGGGACTAAAACCAGACGGCTCCAATGAGCAGTTCTTC. It translates to CASSPGLKPDGSNEQFF.

The rearrangement links TRBV29-1 to TRBJ2-5; weak D call: TRBD1 (6 bases). Germline lookup yields CDR1 SQVTM and CDR2 ANQGSEA. The CDR3 covers 12 residues. The V end was cut by 4 bases, the J end by 4 bases, with 10 bases between. The CDR3 nucleotides are TGCAGCGTTGCTGTAGGGGGAGAGACCCAGTACTTC. Translation: CSVAVGGETQYF. The full variable domain, with the rest looked up from reference TRBV29-1 and TRBJ2-5, is SAVISQKPSRDICQRGTSLTIQCQVDSQVTMMFWYRQQPGQSLTLIATANQGSEATYESGFVIDKFPISRPNLTFSTLTVSNMSPEDSSIYLCSVAVGGETQYFGPGTRLLVL.

The gene calls are TRBV9 and TRBJ2-5, with D perhaps given as TRBD1 or TRBD2 (5 bases each). Germline values: CDR1 SGDLS, CDR2 YYNGEE. Between the trimmed V and J ends, which lost 2 bases and 3 bases, there was a span of 14 bases. There are 15 residues in the CDR3. DNA for the CDR3: TGTGCCAGCAGCGTTTGGGGACGCCGGGAAGAGACCCAGTACTTC. The encoded protein is CASSVWGRREETQYF. The full variable domain, its missing parts supplied by reference TRBV9 and TRBJ2-5, is DSGVTQTPKHLITATGQRVTLRCSPRSGDLSVYWYQQSLDQGLQFLIQYYNGEERAKGNILERFSAQQFPDLHSELNLSSLELGDSALYFCASSVWGRREETQYFGPGTRLLVL.

This chain links TRBV7-6 with TRBJ1-2; 9 bases match TRBD1. CDR3 length: 17 residues. V dropped 0 bases and J dropped 6; count of bases not matched to a gene: 11. CDR1 is SGHVS, CDR2 FNYEAQ, per germline. The CDR3 DNA follows: TGTGCCAGCAGCTTAGCGCAAAGGACAGGGGTTGCAGATGGCTACACCTTC. Amino acid sequence: CASSLAQRTGVADGYTF.

The V and J genes are TRBV5-1 and TRBJ1-1; 9 bases are shared with TRBD1. From germline, CDR1 is SGHRS and CDR2 YFSETQ. The CDR3 is 16 amino acids. Germline trimming cut 0 bases from V and 2 bases from J; bases unmatched to any gene: 5. The CDR3 DNA is TGCGCCAGCAGCTTGGCCCGGACAGGGGCCAACACTGAAGCTTTCTTT. It specifies CASSLARTGANTEAFF.

V gene TRBV28 combines with J gene TRBJ2-1; maybe TRBD2 (5 bases). Germline assignment: CDR1 MDHEN and CDR2 SYDVKM. CDR3 length equals 14 residues. V was cut by 3 bases and J by 1 base, with 7 bases left in between. The DNA for the CDR3 is TGTGCCAGCAGTTTCGGGGTATCCTACAATGAGCAGTTCTTC. This codes for CASSFGVSYNEQFF.

The gene calls are TRBV4-2 and TRBJ2-2; 11 bases are shared with TRBD2. Germline V lookup: CDR1 LGHNA, CDR2 YNFKEQ. The CDR3 has 18 amino acids. V gave up 2 bases and J gave up 6 bases; unmatched junction bases: 11. CDR3 region: CASSQQLAGVEGAGELFF. The CDR3 DNA reads TGTGCCAGCAGCCAACAACTAGCGGGAGTTGAGGGAGCCGGGGAGCTGTTTTTT.

Many counts were recorded for this clonotype. One junction end disagrees with the germline gene, perhaps due to a read error. The chain links TRBV5-1 to TRBJ1-2; a weak D match, TRBD1 (6 bases). This CDR3 comprises 14 residues. From germline, CDR1 is SGHRS and CDR2 YFSETQ. CDR3 nucleotides: TGTGCCAGCAGTTTGGACAGAGCAAACTATGGCTACACCTTC. It encodes CASSLDRANYGYTF.

The J gene is TRBJ1-1, the V gene TRBV6-6; a possible D gene is TRBD1 (5 bases). V was shortened by 7 bases and J by 6 bases, with 9 bases between the two germline ends. This CDR3 contains 11 residues. The germline gives CDR1 MNHNY, CDR2 SVGAGI (reference sequence). DNA for the CDR3: TGTGCCAGCATCTCGGGGGCTGAAGCTTTCTTT. Its translation is CASISGAEAFF.

This rearrangement joins TRBV29-1 to TRBJ1-1; the D is unclear. CDR3 length equals 11 residues. V was pared by 2 bases and J by 7 bases, with 8 bases between. CDR1 SQVTM and CDR2 ANQGSEA come from the germline V gene. CDR3 coding DNA: TGCAGCGTTGAAAGATCCTTTGAAGCTTTCTTT. Amino acid sequence: CSVERSFEAFF.

The chain employs TRBV3-1 and TRBJ2-3, with 9 bases fitting TRBD2. The CDR3 has 18 amino acids. Germline CDR1 is LGHDT and CDR2 is YNNKEL (reference sequence). V was clipped by 0 bases and J by 6 bases; unmatched bases: 13. The CDR3 DNA sequence: TGTGCCAGCAGCCAAGATGTACCAGCGGGAGGTATGAGGGATACGCAGTATTTT. This translates into CASSQDVPAGGMRDTQYF.

The chain is built from TRBV29-1 and TRBJ2-7, with 11 bases aligning to TRBD2. CDR1 and CDR2 from the germline V gene are SQVTM and ANQGSEA. There are 14 residues in the CDR3. J gave up 2 bases and V 6 bases, and 6 bases lay outside the gene matches. CDR3 protein: CSVISGREAYEQYF. As DNA, the CDR3 is TGCAGCGTGATTAGCGGGAGGGAAGCCTACGAGCAGTACTTC.

This clonotype turned up a few times. This chain uses TRBV12-3 or TRBV12-4 with TRBJ1-2; perhaps TRBD1 as D (5 bases). Trimming stripped 1 base from V and 5 bases from J, with 8 bases between. This CDR3 comprises 13 residues. CDR3: CASSLGGAYGYTF. CDR3 nucleotide sequence: TGTGCCAGCAGTTTAGGGGGCGCGTATGGCTACACCTTC.